The entry that follows covers one TCR beta chain sequence. This clonotype is medium-sized (0.01 to 0.1%) in terms of sample share. There is no known antigen for this receptor. No base-level quality is on record; no much larger clone is a single base apart. The data are from a study of liver allograft versus peripheral blood T cells (dated by TCRdb to 2018 to 2021). For the wider study: T cell receptor repertoires present within transplanted livers were compared with repertoires in the peripheral blood of liver transplant recipients. Here is what the overall study found, with its caveats: The T cell receptor repertoires within liver allografts were reported to be different from the T cell receptor repertoires detected in peripheral blood.

Compared with germline, V lacks 6 bases and J lacks 0 bases; bases without a gene match: 10. From the cysteine through the phenylalanine, the CDR3 covers 16 amino acids. The kept DNA is CDR3 alone, 48 bases in frame from the first base. Based on the germline V gene, the CDR1 and CDR2 sequences are KGHSH and LQKENI. The sequencer was an Illumina MiSeq. TCRdb cleaned the public reads at Q25 with fastp, built clones with MiXCR and kept in-frame beta chains. Under each unique CDR3 protein, matching rows form one entry showing the most common genes and DNA. The sample yields some 15,000 distinct CDR3 sequences; approximately 20% were counted once. The top ten clonotypes cover roughly 13% of the sample.

This chain joins TRBV18 to TRBJ2-7, and TRBD2 matches 8 of the central bases. This TCR was sampled from a human patient who had a liver transplant. After a transplant, not all T cells may be the patient's own; some may come from the graft donor. The CDR3 here reads CASSADGGARSYEQYF. The sequenced DNA: TGTGCCAGCTCGGCGGACGGGGGGGCACGCTCCTACGAGCAGTACTTC. When the CDR3 is completed using the reference TRBV18 and TRBJ2-7 genes on either side, the full variable domain is NAGVMQNPRHLVRRRGQEARLRCSPMKGHSHVYWYRQLPEEGLKFMVYLQKENIIDESGMPKERFSAEFPKEGPSILRIQQVVRGDSAAYFCASSADGGARSYEQYFGPGTRLTVT.